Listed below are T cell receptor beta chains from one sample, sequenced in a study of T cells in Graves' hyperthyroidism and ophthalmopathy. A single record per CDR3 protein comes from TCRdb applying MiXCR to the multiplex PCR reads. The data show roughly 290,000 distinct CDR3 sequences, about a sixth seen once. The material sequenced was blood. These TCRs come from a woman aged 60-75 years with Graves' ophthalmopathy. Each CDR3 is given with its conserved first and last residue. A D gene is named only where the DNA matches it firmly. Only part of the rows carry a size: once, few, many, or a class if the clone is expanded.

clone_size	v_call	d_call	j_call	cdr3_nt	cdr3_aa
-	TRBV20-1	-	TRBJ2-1	TGCAGTGCTAAGACAGTTAAGAGGTACAATGAGCAGTTCTTC	CSAKTVKRYNEQFF
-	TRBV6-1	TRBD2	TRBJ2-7	TGTGCCAGCAGTTCGGGAGGGCCTAGGTACGAGCAGTACTTC	CASSSGGPRYEQYF
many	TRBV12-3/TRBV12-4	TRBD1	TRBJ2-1	TGTGCCAGCAGCAGTGGGACAGGGGAATTCGATGAGCAGTTCTTC	CASSSGTGEFDEQFF
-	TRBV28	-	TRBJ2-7	TGTGCCAGCAGATCACAGGGCACCTACGAGCAGTACTTC	CASRSQGTYEQYF
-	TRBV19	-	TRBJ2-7	TGTGCCAGTAGTGGAAGAGAACGGTCCTACGAGCAGTACTTC	CASSGRERSYEQYF
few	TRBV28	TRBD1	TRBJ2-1	TGTGCCAGCAGGAGGACAGGCAACAATGAGCAGTTCTTC	CASRRTGNNEQFF
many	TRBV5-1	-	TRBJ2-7	TGCGCCAGCAGCTTGGATATCCAGGGGTTCAACGAGCAGTACTTC	CASSLDIQGFNEQYF
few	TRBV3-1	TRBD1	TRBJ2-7	TGTGCCAGCAGCCAAGTCTTGAGGACAGGGGTTCGCGAGCAGTACTTC	CASSQVLRTGVREQYF
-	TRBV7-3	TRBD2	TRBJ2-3	TGTGCCAGCAGCCGTGGACTAGCCTACACAGATACGCAGTATTTT	CASSRGLAYTDTQYF
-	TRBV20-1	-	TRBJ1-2	TGCAGTGCGGTGCGGGGTGAAGGCTACACCTTC	CSAVRGEGYTF
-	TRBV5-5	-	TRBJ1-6	TGTGCCAGCAGGACTGGGGGGCTCACCTATAATTCACCCCTCCACTTT	CASRTGGLTYNSPLHF
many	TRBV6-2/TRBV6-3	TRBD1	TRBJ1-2	TGTGCCAGCGGACAGGGGACTTATGGCTACACCTTC	CASGQGTYGYTF
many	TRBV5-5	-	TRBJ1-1	TGTGCCAGCAGCTTGGACTATTTCGGGGGATACACTGAAGCTTTCTTT	CASSLDYFGGYTEAFF
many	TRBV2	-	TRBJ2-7	TGTGCCAGCACCTTGGACGGAGACGGCGAGCAGTACTTC	CASTLDGDGEQYF
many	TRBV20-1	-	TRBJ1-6	TGCAGTGCTAGAGATGAGGGCCTGTATAATTCACCCCTCCACTTT	CSARDEGLYNSPLHF
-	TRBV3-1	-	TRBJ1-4	TGTGCCAGCAGCCAGCCGGGACTCAGCTTGGCTGAAAAACTGTTTTTT	CASSQPGLSLAEKLFF
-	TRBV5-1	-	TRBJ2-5	TGCGCCAGCAGCCCGGACCCACAGGGTCCCCAGTACTTC	CASSPDPQGPQYF
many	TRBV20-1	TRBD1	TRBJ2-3	TGCAGTGCTAGAAGGGGGCTCGCAGATACGCAGTATTTT	CSARRGLADTQYF
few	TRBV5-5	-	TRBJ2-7	TGTGCCAGCGGAACCTGGGACCTGGGGGGCTACGAGCAGTACTTC	CASGTWDLGGYEQYF
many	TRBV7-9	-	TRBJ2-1	TGTGCCAGCAGCTTAGTCCCAGGTTCGGAGCAGTTCTTC	CASSLVPGSEQFF
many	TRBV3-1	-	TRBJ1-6	TGTGCCAGCAGCCAAATGGACAGTCCCCATTCACCCCTCCACTTT	CASSQMDSPHSPLHF
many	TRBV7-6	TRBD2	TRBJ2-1	TGTGCCAGCAGCTTAGGGGGTTTCGCGGGAGGTTTCGATGAGCAGTTCTTC	CASSLGGFAGGFDEQFF
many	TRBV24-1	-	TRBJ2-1	TGTGCCACCAGTGAAGATGACTACCCCGCCCTCAATGAGCAGTTCTTC	CATSEDDYPALNEQFF
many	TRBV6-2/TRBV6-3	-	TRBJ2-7	TGTGCCAGCCGTCAGGACTCCTACGAGCAGTACTTC	CASRQDSYEQYF
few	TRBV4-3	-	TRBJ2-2	TGCGCCAGCAGCCAACAACCTTCGACAGTTTCCGGGGAGCTGTTTTTT	CASSQQPSTVSGELFF
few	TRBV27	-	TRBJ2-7	TGTGCCAGCAGTTTCTCGGGGACGAGCTCCTACGAGCAGTACTTC	CASSFSGTSSYEQYF
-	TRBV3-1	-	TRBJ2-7	TGTGCCAGCAGCCCCCAGTACAGGGCAAGGAACGAGCAGTACTTC	CASSPQYRARNEQYF
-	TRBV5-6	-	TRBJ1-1	TGTGCCAGCAGCTTCGCGGTAGCGAACACTGAAGCTTTCTTT	CASSFAVANTEAFF
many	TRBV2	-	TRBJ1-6	TGTGCCAGCAGTGAAGCGCCTTCGGTACCCCTCCACTTT	CASSEAPSVPLHF
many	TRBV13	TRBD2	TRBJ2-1	TGTGCCAGCAGCCCTCGACTAGCGGGAGAGGAGGAGCAGTTCTTC	CASSPRLAGEEEQFF
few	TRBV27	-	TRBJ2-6	TGTGCCAGCAGTTTACCCTCATTGGGGGGGGGCGGGGCCAACGTCCTGACTTTC	CASSLPSLGGGGANVLTF
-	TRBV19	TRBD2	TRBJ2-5	TGTGCCAGTAGTAGTCGGGCTAGCGGGAGACGGGAGGAGACCCAGTACTTC	CASSSRASGRREETQYF
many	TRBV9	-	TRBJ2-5	TGTGCCAGCAGCGTAGGCGGGGAGACCCAGTACTTC	CASSVGGETQYF
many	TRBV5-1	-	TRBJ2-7	TGCGCCAGCAGGGCTGGGATGGGATCCTACGAGCAGTACTTC	CASRAGMGSYEQYF
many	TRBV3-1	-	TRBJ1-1	TGTGCCAGCAGCCAAGGAGGGACCACTGAAGCTTTCTTT	CASSQGGTTEAFF
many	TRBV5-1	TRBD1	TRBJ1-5	TGCGCCAGCAGCGAAACAGGGGCTAATCAGCCCCAGCATTTT	CASSETGANQPQHF
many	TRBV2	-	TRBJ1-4	TGTGCCAGCTCGGGCAGGGGAGGCGGTGAAAAACTGTTTTTT	CASSGRGGGEKLFF
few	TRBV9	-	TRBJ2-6	TGTGCCAGCAGCGATCGGTGGGGGGACGGCTCTGGGGCCAACGTCCTGACTTTC	CASSDRWGDGSGANVLTF
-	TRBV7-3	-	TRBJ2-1	TGTGCCAGCAGCTTAAGTGGGGGTCGGAATGAGCAGTTCTTC	CASSLSGGRNEQFF
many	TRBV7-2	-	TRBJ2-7	TGTGCCAGCAGCTCTAAGGGGAGGGGGGGCTACGAGCAGTACTTC	CASSSKGRGGYEQYF
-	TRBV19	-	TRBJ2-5	TGTGCGAGTGGAGGGGAGACCCAGTACTTC	CASGGETQYF
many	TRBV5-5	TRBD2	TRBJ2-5	TGTGCCAGCAGCCCGGGACTAGCGGGAGGACAAGAGACCCAGTACTTC	CASSPGLAGGQETQYF